Here is one T cell receptor (beta chain) with its context. Its binding antigen is unknown. Base qualities are not recorded, but no much larger clone differs from it by a single base. The sample comes from a study of blood T cells in healthy people across ages (dated by TCRdb to about 2015). Background for the entire study: Template switching captured roughly one uniquely barcoded TCR beta cDNA molecule per two T cells in model experiments. The study analyzed two additional independent replicas of 1 million unique cDNA reads from the same blood draw for two donors, one aged 18 to 29 and one aged 80 or older. To avoid experimental bias, donors of different ages were spread randomly across the sequencing lanes. The study measured age-related changes in TCR beta repertoire diversity using deep sequencing normalized with unique cDNA molecular identifiers. The donors were divided into four age groups: young (average roughly 17 years), middle-aged (under 40), aged (roughly 60) and long-lived (roughly 86). Broader findings and caveats from the paper: As age increased, observed TCR beta diversity per million T cells dropped in a roughly linear way, and a significant reduction was already evident by age 40. Bulk unsorted PBMC profiling prevented conclusive comparison of naive and antigen-experienced compartments. Compared with the aged group, the long-lived group had more naive CD4+ T cells, fewer expanded clones and increased TCR diversity, a pattern suggesting age selection. There was a strong correlation between observed TCR beta diversity and the percentage of naive T cells measured by flow cytometry. Estimates of total diversity based on one million sequenced T cells were considered lower bounds and underestimates. The CMV infection status of donors was not known, potentially confounding age-related changes in expanded clonotypes.

Measured from the cysteine to the phenylalanine, the CDR3 is 15 residues long. CDR3 DNA is the only sequence kept; it has 45 bases, read in frame from the first base. Per the germline V gene, MNHEY is the CDR1 and SVGAGI is the CDR2. At the junction V is shortened by 6 bases and J by 5 bases; bases outside the gene matches: 10. Donors were 30 to 45 systemically healthy Caucasian individuals from Russia aged roughly 6 to 100 years. Approximately 9 milliliters of peripheral blood were collected from each donor into EDTA-treated Vacutainer tubes. Ficoll-Paque density-gradient centrifugation was used to isolate PBMCs, with at least 6.5 million obtained per sample. Total RNA was extracted from PBMCs with Trizol reagent, with at least 6 micrograms obtained per sample. For every donor, flow cytometry on a PBMC aliquot measured the percentage of naive CD45RAhigh/CD27high T cells. Receptors were amplified or captured by 5' RACE. A second PCR of roughly 6 to 12 cycles was performed with a sample-barcoded 5' primer and a J-beta primer mix. Each TCR beta cDNA molecule received a unique molecular identifier from a template-switch 5' adaptor carrying 12 random nucleotides. At least 2.5 million CDR3-containing paired-end reads were obtained from each sample. First-strand cDNA synthesis was performed from all RNA using the Mint cDNA synthesis kit, with priming by a TRBC-specific oligonucleotide. After uracil-DNA glycosylase treatment, a first 18-cycle PCR used universal primers M1SS and BC2_uni_R on all cDNA. The study's processing was this. Each sample was normalized by randomly selecting 1 million high-quality reads, each carrying a distinct molecular identifier. Instead of being binned into consensus sequences, reads that shared molecular identifiers were thrown out. MiTCR, with a Q25 quality threshold and the strictest error-elimination algorithm, was used for CDR3 identification, clonotype clustering and error correction. A nonparametric unseen species model with Euler transformation was used to estimate lower-bound total TCR beta diversity. TCRdb reprocessed the public reads (quality trimming at Q25 with fastp, clone calling with MiXCR) and kept in-frame beta chains. Each CDR3 protein gets just one entry, which takes the most common genes and DNA from the rows behind it. The V and J calls and clone size come from TCRdb's table, not from the authors' own analysis. A total of 1.8 million or so distinct CDR3 sequences appear in this sample, approximately 40% of them only once. The ten largest clones capture about 23% of the sample.

This TCR came from a human donor in good health. Recombination linked TRBV6-5 to TRBJ1-5, with 7 bases aligning to TRBD1. The specimen sequenced was blood. The DNA reads as follows: TGTGCCAGCAGGGACTCCCGGACAGGCCATCAGCCCCAGCATTTT. Its protein reads: CASRDSRTGHQPQHF.